Following are 29 T cell receptor beta chains from one sample sequenced in a study of T-cell memory formation after mild COVID-19. TCRdb processed the 5' RACE reads anew with MiXCR; each CDR3 protein has one entry. The sample holds around 510,000 distinct CDR3 sequences, 20% to 25% seen once. Sequencing used PBMCs or a T cell subset sorted from them (not recorded which). The receptors originated from an adult woman who had mild COVID-19 (a few samples of this study predate the infection). Cell type and time point are not known.

This clonotype has a handful of counts. The V gene is TRBV7-6, the J gene TRBJ2-7; the match to TRBD2 covers 7 bases. Germline CDR1 and CDR2: SGHVS and FNYEAQ. Trimming at V came to 1 base and at J to 4 bases, leaving 7 bases not matched to a gene. CDR3 length: 15 residues. The CDR3 here is CASSLDSSGTYEQYF. CDR3 DNA sequence: TGTGCCAGCAGCTTAGACTCTAGCGGAACTTACGAGCAGTACTTC.

The chain carries TRBV12-3 or TRBV12-4 and TRBJ1-5, with D hard to call. V gave up 6 bases and J gave up 1 base, with 19 bases separating them. The CDR3 extends over 17 amino acids. The CDR3 DNA sequence: TGTGCCAGCAGGTCAGACACGTACGTCGGGAGCAATCAGCCCCAGCATTTT. Encoded protein: CASRSDTYVGSNQPQHF.

This clonotype was counted many times. The gene calls are TRBV20-1 and TRBJ2-7; D possibly matches TRBD1 or TRBD2 (6 bases each). Germline V gene sequence: CDR1 DFQATT, CDR2 SNEGSKA (reference sequence). This CDR3 has 14 residues. Trimming removed 8 bases at V and 0 bases at J, with 17 bases between. CDR3: CSRRVQGGSYEQYF. Here the CDR3 DNA reads TGCAGTCGCAGAGTACAGGGAGGCTCCTACGAGCAGTACTTC.

This clonotype was observed at least ten times. The V call is TRBV7-9, the J call TRBJ1-2; maybe TRBD1 (5 bases). The V and J ends lost 6 bases and 0 bases respectively, with 8 bases between them. Per the germline V gene, CDR1 is SEHNR and CDR2 is FQNEAQ (reference sequence). The CDR3 covers 13 residues. CDR3 residues: CASSTGPNYGYTF. The CDR3 DNA is TGTGCCAGCAGTACGGGACCTAACTATGGCTACACCTTC.

The chain uses TRBV20-1 and TRBJ1-3; 8 bases match TRBD1. CDR3 length: 15 residues. Germline CDR1 reads DFQATT; CDR2 reads SNEGSKA (reference sequence). V shed 6 bases and J 0 bases; nucleotides not matched to a gene: 7. CDR3 region: CSAEYRGSSGNTIYF. The DNA of the CDR3 is TGCAGTGCGGAGTACAGGGGGAGCTCTGGAAACACCATATATTTT.

The genes are TRBV28 and TRBJ2-5; D unclear. The CDR3 loop spans 14 amino acids. Germline V gene sequence: CDR1 MDHEN, CDR2 SYDVKM. Trimming pared 5 bases from V and 3 bases from J, leaving 13 bases between. CDR3 DNA: TGTGCCAGCAGTCTCGTGGCTAAAAAAGAGACCCAGTACTTC. It yields the protein CASSLVAKKETQYF.

The V call is TRBV29-1, the J call TRBJ2-5; 7 nucleotides line up with TRBD1. Unmatched junction bases numbered 7, after V lost 5 bases and J lost 4 bases. Germline CDR1 is SQVTM and CDR2 is ANQGSEA. This CDR3 is 13 amino acids long. The CDR3, as DNA: TGCAGCGTTCGACAGGGTATTTCAGAGACCCAGTACTTC. This translates into CSVRQGISETQYF.

V is TRBV5-1 and J is TRBJ1-5, with TRBD1 as a possible D gene (5 bases). Germline CDR1 SGHRS, CDR2 YFSETQ. The CDR3 length is 14 residues. V was trimmed by 2 bases and J by 5 bases, leaving 11 bases between them. The CDR3 DNA reads TGCGCCAGCAGCTTAGACAGCCCCTATCAGCCCCAGCATTTT. Its translation: CASSLDSPYQPQHF. The whole variable domain, remainder taken from reference TRBV5-1 and TRBJ1-5, is KAGVTQTPRYLIKTRGQQVTLSCSPISGHRSVSWYQQTPGQGLQFLFEYFSETQRNKGNFPGRFSGRQFSNSRSEMNVSTLELGDSALYLCASSLDSPYQPQHFGDGTRLSIL.

This clonotype was seen more than once but under ten times. This chain uses TRBV12-3 or TRBV12-4 with TRBJ1-5; D is unresolved. The CDR3 consists of 17 residues. V was cut by 6 bases and J by 0 bases, with 18 bases left in between. CDR3 DNA: TGTGCCAGCAGCGCGGTCCGAACAGAATATAGCAATCAGCCCCAGCATTTT. Encoded protein: CASSAVRTEYSNQPQHF.

The chain recombines TRBV5-1 with TRBJ1-1; perhaps TRBD1 as D (5 bases). This CDR3 contains 14 residues. The ends were cut back, 3 bases at V and 5 bases at J, with 14 bases in the middle. CDR1 is SGHRS, CDR2 YFSETQ, per germline. This chain's CDR3 is CASSSGTVETEAFF. CDR3 nucleotide sequence: TGCGCCAGCAGCTCAGGGACGGTGGAAACTGAAGCTTTCTTT.

Only one count was recorded for this clonotype. The chain carries TRBV13 and TRBJ2-2; D not certain. The CDR3 length is 15 residues. The V gene lost 0 bases and the J gene lost 0 bases, with 5 bases spanning the gap. Germline values: CDR1 PRHDT, CDR2 FYEKMQ (reference sequence). The CDR3 loop reads CASSLGPSNTGELFF. CDR3 nucleotide sequence: TGTGCCAGCAGCTTAGGCCCCTCGAACACCGGGGAGCTGTTTTTT.

At least ten counts were recorded for this clonotype. This chain uses TRBV2 with TRBJ2-7; D might be TRBD1 (6 bases). The CDR3 extends over 12 amino acids. Germline V gene data show CDR1 as SNHLY and CDR2 as FYNNEI. The V end lost 5 bases, the J end lost 3 bases, and 8 bases lay between the germline ends. Here the CDR3 DNA reads TGTGCCAGCAGTAAACAGGGCTACGAGCAGTACTTC. It translates to CASSKQGYEQYF.

This rearrangement joins TRBV3-1 to TRBJ1-5; maybe TRBD1 (5 bases). V dropped 3 bases and J dropped 1 base, with 10 bases sitting between them. The CDR3 runs 15 residues. Germline V lookup: CDR1 LGHDT, CDR2 YNNKEL (reference sequence). The CDR3 DNA follows: TGTGCCAGCAGCCAGGCAGGGAGGAGCAATCAGCCCCAGCATTTT. Protein: CASSQAGRSNQPQHF.

This clonotype was seen a handful of times. The chain is built from TRBV30 and TRBJ1-2; no reliable D call. Trimming left V 1 base short and J 7 bases short, with 7 bases between. The CDR3 has 11 residues. Germline V gene sequence: CDR1 GTSNPN, CDR2 SVGIG (reference sequence). The CDR3 DNA sequence: TGTGCCTGGAGTGCTGGGGTTGGCTACACCTTC. This gives the protein CAWSAGVGYTF.

This clonotype was recorded a few times. CDR3 DNA: TGTGCCAGCAGTCAACCGGGGACTAGCGGGAGTCACGAGCAGTACTTC. This translates into CASSQPGTSGSHEQYF. V gene TRBV12-3 or TRBV12-4 combines with J gene TRBJ2-7; 14 bases align to TRBD2. The J segment lost 5 bases and the V segment lost 5 bases, leaving 8 bases of the junction unmatched. The CDR3 length is 16 residues.

This sequence joins TRBV4-2 and TRBJ2-1, with 7 bases that match TRBD1. Germline assignment: CDR1 LGHNA and CDR2 YNFKEQ. This CDR3 contains 14 residues. V was clipped by 3 bases and J by 4 bases; unmatched bases: 3. CDR3 sequence: CASSHPGQYNEQFF. The DNA for the CDR3 is TGTGCCAGCAGCCACCCGGGACAGTACAATGAGCAGTTCTTC.

The chain employs TRBV20-1 and TRBJ2-1; 7 bases fit TRBD2. V was clipped by 1 base and J by 3 bases; unmatched bases: 9. Germline CDR1 reads DFQATT; CDR2 reads SNEGSKA (reference sequence). The CDR3 has 16 amino acids. CDR3 sequence: CSARVPTSPLYNEQFF. The DNA for the CDR3 is TGCAGTGCTAGAGTGCCGACTAGCCCTCTCTACAATGAGCAGTTCTTC.

This clonotype has a count of ten or more. The rearrangement links TRBV12-3 or TRBV12-4 to TRBJ2-3, with 8 bases lining up with TRBD1. The CDR3 runs 13 residues. Losses at the gene ends were 7 bases for V and 3 bases for J; bases not matched to a gene: 3. This chain's CDR3 is CASTTGGTDTQYF. The CDR3 DNA reads TGTGCCAGCACAACAGGGGGTACAGATACGCAGTATTTT.

The rearrangement joins TRBV4-1 to TRBJ1-2; TRBD1 matches at 9 bases. Germline CDR1 MGHRA, CDR2 YSYEKL. The trim removed 0 bases at V and 2 bases at J, leaving 7 bases unmatched. This CDR3 comprises 17 residues. The CDR3 DNA reads as TGCGCCAGCAGCCAAGATGTTCCAGGACAGGGGAACTATGGCTACACCTTC. Translating it yields CASSQDVPGQGNYGYTF.

This clonotype was seen repeatedly, ten times or more. This chain uses TRBV10-3 with TRBJ1-2; D gene ambiguous. This CDR3 is 14 amino acids long. Trimming left V 2 bases short and J 3 bases short, with 10 bases between. Germline CDR1 reads ENHRY; CDR2 reads SYGVKD. Here the CDR3 DNA reads TGTGCCATCAGTGAGATCCTTGGATACTATGGCTACACCTTC. It translates to CAISEILGYYGYTF.

Only a few counts were recorded for this clonotype. The chain has TRBV7-3 and TRBJ2-2; 7 positions match TRBD2. Looked up from germline, CDR1 is SGHTA and CDR2 is FQGTGA. The junction had 8 bases not matched to a gene; V was cut back by 1 base and J by 6 bases. The CDR3 is 16 residues long. The chain's CDR3 is CASSLSGAGVAGELFF. CDR3 sequence (DNA): TGTGCCAGCAGCTTAAGTGGGGCGGGAGTCGCCGGGGAGCTGTTTTTT.

The genes are TRBV19 and TRBJ2-1; unclear D gene. Germline V gives CDR1 LNHDA, CDR2 SQIVND (reference sequence). V gave up 10 bases and J gave up 4 bases, with 17 bases separating them. The CDR3 spans 14 residues. The CDR3 region has the DNA TGTGCCACCACAGTGGGATCGACTTACAATGAGCAGTTCTTC. Translation: CATTVGSTYNEQFF.

This clonotype was picked up many times. The chain has TRBV5-1 and TRBJ2-3; 7 positions match TRBD1. This CDR3 spans 16 amino acids. The trim removed 0 bases at V and 2 bases at J, leaving 6 bases unmatched. Germline CDR1 SGHRS, CDR2 YFSETQ. The CDR3 DNA is TGCGCCAGCAGCTTGGCGACAGGGTGGAACACAGATACGCAGTATTTT. This sequence encodes CASSLATGWNTDTQYF.

This clonotype was detected a few times. Relative to the germline gene, one junction end is altered; a read error may explain this. The rearrangement joins TRBV20-1 to TRBJ2-7, with 10 bases aligning to TRBD1. CDR1 DFQATT and CDR2 SNEGSKA come from the germline V gene (reference sequence). CDR3 size: 16 residues. The DNA of the CDR3 is TGCAGTGCGAGAGACCGTCCGGGACAGGGGTACTACGAGCAGTACTTC. This gives the protein CSARDRPGQGYYEQYF.

The V and J genes are TRBV5-1 and TRBJ2-7; 9 bases fit TRBD1. This CDR3 spans 14 amino acids. V gave up 6 bases and J gave up 3 bases; unmatched junction bases: 7. Germline CDR1 reads SGHRS; CDR2 reads YFSETQ. CDR3 coding DNA: TGCGCCAGCACCCCCGGGACAGGGATCTACGAGCAGTACTTC. It specifies CASTPGTGIYEQYF.

V gene TRBV29-1 combines with J gene TRBJ2-1; 7 bases are shared with TRBD1. The germline gives CDR1 SQVTM, CDR2 ANQGSEA. The J segment lost 9 bases and the V segment lost 4 bases, leaving 9 bases of the junction unmatched. The CDR3 has 13 amino acids. CDR3 sequence reads: CSVAQGPPSEQFF. CDR3 nucleotides: TGCAGCGTTGCACAGGGGCCGCCCAGTGAGCAGTTCTTC.

The J gene is TRBJ2-1, the V gene TRBV4-1, with TRBD2 as a possible D gene (5 bases). Germline assignment: CDR1 MGHRA and CDR2 YSYEKL. The CDR3 length is 15 residues. The V and J ends lost 5 bases and 0 bases respectively, with 11 bases between them. CDR3 coding DNA: TGCGCCAGCAGCACTCCGGGGAGCTCCTACAATGAGCAGTTCTTC. It codes for CASSTPGSSYNEQFF.

This chain links TRBV5-1 with TRBJ2-3; D possibly uses TRBD1 or TRBD2 (5 bases each). The V gene's germline CDR1 is SGHRS and CDR2 YFSETQ. The germline V and J ends were trimmed by 4 bases and 2 bases, with 11 bases remaining between them. CDR3 length: 14 amino acids. This CDR3 reads CASSRDGDTDTQYF. Here the CDR3 DNA reads TGCGCCAGCAGCCGGGACGGGGACACAGATACGCAGTATTTT. The full variable domain, its missing parts supplied by reference TRBV5-1 and TRBJ2-3, is KAGVTQTPRYLIKTRGQQVTLSCSPISGHRSVSWYQQTPGQGLQFLFEYFSETQRNKGNFPGRFSGRQFSNSRSEMNVSTLELGDSALYLCASSRDGDTDTQYFGPGTRLTVL.

This clonotype was counted at least ten times. The rearrangement joins TRBV19 to TRBJ1-1; D is unresolved. CDR1 and CDR2 (germline): LNHDA, SQIVND (reference sequence). V was trimmed by 7 bases and J by 1 base, leaving 16 bases between them. The CDR3 length is 15 residues. CDR3 sequence: CASIPRDSANTEAFF. The CDR3 DNA is TGTGCCAGTATCCCAAGGGATAGTGCGAACACTGAAGCTTTCTTT. Complete variable domain (other parts from reference TRBV19 and TRBJ1-1): DGGITQSPKYLFRKEGQNVTLSCEQNLNHDAMYWYRQDPGQGLRLIYYSQIVNDFQKGDIAEGYSVSREKKESFPLTVTSAQKNPTAFYLCASIPRDSANTEAFFGQGTRLTVV.